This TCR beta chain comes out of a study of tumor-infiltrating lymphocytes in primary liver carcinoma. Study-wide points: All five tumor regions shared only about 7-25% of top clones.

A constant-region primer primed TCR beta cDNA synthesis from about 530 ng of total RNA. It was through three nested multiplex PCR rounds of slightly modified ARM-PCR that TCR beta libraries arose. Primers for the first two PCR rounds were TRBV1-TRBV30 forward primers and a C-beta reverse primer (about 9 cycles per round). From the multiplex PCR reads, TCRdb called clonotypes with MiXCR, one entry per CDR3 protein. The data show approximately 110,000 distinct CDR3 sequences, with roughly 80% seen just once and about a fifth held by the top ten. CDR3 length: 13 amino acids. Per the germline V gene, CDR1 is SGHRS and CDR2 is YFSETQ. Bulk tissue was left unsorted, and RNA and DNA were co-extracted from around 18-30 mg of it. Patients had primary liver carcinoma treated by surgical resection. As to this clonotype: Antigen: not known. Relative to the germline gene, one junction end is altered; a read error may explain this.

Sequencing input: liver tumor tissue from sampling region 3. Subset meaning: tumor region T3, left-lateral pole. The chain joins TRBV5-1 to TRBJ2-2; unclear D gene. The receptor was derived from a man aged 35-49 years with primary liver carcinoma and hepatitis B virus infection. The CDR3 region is CVSSLEFGGELFF. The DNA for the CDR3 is TGCGTCAGCAGCTTGGAGTTCGGCGGGGAGCTGTTTTTT. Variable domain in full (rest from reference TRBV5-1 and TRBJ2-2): KAGVTQTPRYLIKTRGQQVTLSCSPISGHRSVSWYQQTPGQGLQFLFEYFSETQRNKGNFPGRFSGRQFSNSRSEMNVSTLELGDSALYLCVSSLEFGGELFFGEGSRLTVL.